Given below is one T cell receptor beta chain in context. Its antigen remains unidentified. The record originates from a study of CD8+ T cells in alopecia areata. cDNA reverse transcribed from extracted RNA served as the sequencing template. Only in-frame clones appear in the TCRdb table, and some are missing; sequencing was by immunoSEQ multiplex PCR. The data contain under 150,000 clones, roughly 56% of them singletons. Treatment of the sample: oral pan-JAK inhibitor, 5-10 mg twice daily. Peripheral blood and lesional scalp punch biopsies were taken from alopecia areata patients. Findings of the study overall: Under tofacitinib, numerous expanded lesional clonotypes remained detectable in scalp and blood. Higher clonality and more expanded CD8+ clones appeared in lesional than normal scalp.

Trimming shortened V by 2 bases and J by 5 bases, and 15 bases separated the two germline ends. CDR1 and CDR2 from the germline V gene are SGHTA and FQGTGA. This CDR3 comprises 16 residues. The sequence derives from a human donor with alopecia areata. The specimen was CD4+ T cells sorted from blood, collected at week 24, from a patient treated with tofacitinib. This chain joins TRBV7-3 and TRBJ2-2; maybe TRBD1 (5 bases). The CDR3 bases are TGTGCCAGCAGCTTAGATCGGCCAGGGCCGACCGGGGAGCTGTTTTTT. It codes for CASSLDRPGPTGELFF.